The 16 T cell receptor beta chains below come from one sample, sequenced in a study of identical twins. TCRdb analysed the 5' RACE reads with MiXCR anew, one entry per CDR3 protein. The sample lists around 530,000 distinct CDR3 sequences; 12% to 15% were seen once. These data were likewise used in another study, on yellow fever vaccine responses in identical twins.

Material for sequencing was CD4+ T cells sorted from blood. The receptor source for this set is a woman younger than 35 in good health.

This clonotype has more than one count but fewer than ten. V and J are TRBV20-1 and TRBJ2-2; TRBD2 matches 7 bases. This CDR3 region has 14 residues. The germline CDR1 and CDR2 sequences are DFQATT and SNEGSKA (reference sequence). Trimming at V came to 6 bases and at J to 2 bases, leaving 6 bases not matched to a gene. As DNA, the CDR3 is TGCAGTGCCCCCGGGGGGTTTAACACCGGGGAGCTGTTTTTT. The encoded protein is CSAPGGFNTGELFF.

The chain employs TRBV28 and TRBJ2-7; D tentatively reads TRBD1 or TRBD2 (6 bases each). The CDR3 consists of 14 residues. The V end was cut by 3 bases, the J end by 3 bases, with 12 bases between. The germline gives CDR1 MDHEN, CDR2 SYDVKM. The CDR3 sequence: CASSLGGHLYEQYV. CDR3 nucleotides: TGTGCCAGCAGTTTGGGGGGACACCTCTACGAGCAGTACGTC.

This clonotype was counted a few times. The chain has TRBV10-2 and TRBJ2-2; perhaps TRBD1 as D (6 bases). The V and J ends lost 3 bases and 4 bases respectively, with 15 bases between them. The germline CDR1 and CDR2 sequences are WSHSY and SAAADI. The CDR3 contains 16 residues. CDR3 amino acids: CASSDFGQWGTGELFF. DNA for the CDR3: TGCGCCAGCAGTGATTTCGGACAGTGGGGCACCGGGGAGCTGTTTTTT.

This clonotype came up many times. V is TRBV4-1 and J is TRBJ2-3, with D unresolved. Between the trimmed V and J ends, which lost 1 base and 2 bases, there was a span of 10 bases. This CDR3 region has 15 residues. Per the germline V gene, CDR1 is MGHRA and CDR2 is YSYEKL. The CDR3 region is CASSQVPSATDTQYF. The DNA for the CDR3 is TGCGCCAGCAGCCAAGTTCCCTCCGCCACAGATACGCAGTATTTT.

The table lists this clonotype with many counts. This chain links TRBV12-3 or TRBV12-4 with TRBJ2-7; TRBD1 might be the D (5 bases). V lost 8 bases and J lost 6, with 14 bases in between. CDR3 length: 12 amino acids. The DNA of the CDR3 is TGTGCCAGCGGCAGGGTTAAAGGCGAGCAGTACGTC. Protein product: CASGRVKGEQYV.

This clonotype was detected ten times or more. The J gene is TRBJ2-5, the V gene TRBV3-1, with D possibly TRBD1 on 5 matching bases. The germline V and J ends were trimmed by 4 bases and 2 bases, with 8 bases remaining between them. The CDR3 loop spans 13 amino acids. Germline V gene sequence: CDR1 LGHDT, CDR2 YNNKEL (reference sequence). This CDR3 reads CASSRGQQETQYF. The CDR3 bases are TGTGCCAGCAGCCGGGGCCAGCAAGAGACCCAGTACTTC.

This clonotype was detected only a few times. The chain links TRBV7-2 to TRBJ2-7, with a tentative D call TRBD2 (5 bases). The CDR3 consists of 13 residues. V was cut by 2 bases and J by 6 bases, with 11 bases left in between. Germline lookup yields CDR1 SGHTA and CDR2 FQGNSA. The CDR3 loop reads CASSLWSGGEQYV. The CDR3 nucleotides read TGTGCCAGCAGCTTATGGAGCGGCGGCGAGCAGTACGTC.

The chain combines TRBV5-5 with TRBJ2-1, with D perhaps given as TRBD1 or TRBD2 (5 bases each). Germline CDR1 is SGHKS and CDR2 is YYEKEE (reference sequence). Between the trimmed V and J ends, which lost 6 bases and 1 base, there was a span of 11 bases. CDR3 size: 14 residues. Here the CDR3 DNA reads TGTGCCAGCATAAGGGACCCTTCCTACAATGAGCAGTTCTTC. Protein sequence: CASIRDPSYNEQFF.

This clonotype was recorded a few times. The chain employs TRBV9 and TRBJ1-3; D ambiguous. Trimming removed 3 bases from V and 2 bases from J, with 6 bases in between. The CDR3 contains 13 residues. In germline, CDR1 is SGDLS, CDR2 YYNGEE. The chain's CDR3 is CASSAPTGNTIYF. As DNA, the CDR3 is TGTGCCAGCAGCGCACCGACTGGAAACACCATATATTTT.

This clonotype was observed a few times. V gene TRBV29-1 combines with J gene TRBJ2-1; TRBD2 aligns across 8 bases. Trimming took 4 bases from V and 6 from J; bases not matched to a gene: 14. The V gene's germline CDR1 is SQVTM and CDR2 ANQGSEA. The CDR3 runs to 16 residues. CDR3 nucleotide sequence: TGCAGCGTTGTGGGGGGGGAGGGACTAGGAATCAATGAGCAGTTCTTC. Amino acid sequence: CSVVGGEGLGINEQFF.

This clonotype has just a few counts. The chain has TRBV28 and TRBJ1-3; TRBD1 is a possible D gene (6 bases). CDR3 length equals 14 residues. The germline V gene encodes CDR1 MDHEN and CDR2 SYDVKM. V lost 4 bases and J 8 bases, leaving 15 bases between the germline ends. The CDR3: CASSWTARSDTIYF. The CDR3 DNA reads TGTGCCAGCAGTTGGACAGCCCGCTCTGACACCATATATTTT.

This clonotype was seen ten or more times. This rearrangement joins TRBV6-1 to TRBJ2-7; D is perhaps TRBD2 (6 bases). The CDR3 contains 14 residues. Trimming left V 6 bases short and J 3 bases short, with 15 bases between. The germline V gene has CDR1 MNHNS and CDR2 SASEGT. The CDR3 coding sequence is TGTGCCAGCAGGAAGACTAGTTCTTTCTACGAGCAGTACTTC. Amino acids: CASRKTSSFYEQYF.

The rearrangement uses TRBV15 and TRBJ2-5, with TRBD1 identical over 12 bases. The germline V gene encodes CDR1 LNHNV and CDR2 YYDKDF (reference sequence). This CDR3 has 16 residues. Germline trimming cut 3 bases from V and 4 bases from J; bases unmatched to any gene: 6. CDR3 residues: CATSRWDRGRRETQYF. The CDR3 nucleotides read TGTGCCACCAGCAGGTGGGACAGGGGGCGCCGAGAGACCCAGTACTTC.

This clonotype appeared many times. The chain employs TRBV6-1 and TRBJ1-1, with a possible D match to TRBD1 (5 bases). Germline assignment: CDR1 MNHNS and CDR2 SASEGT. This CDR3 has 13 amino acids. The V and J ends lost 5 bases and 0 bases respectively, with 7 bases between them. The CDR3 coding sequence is TGTGCCAGCAGTAAGGGACTGAACACTGAAGCTTTCTTT. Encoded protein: CASSKGLNTEAFF.

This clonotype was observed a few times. The CDR3 region is CAISENSGAGTGSFNEQFF. CDR3 DNA sequence: TGTGCCATCAGTGAGAATAGTGGGGCTGGGACAGGATCGTTCAATGAGCAGTTCTTC. The chain links TRBV10-3 to TRBJ2-1; 8 bases are a match to TRBD1. V dropped 2 bases and J dropped 6; count of bases not matched to a gene: 18. Germline CDR1 ENHRY, CDR2 SYGVKD. This CDR3 has 19 residues.

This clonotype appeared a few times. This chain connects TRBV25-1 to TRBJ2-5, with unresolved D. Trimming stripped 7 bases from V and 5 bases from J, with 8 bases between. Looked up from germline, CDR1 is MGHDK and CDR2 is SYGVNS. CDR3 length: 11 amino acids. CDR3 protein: CASISGETQYF. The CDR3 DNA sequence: TGTGCCAGCATATCGGGCGAGACCCAGTACTTC.